One and the same sample provided the 17 T cell receptor beta chains below, sequenced in a study of blood T cells in healthy people across ages. The use of a sample-barcoded 5' primer and a J-beta primer mix characterized a second PCR of about 6 to 12 cycles. One entry per CDR3 protein, called by TCRdb with MiXCR from the 5' RACE reads. The sample carries 790,000 or so distinct CDR3 sequences, 35% to 60% recorded once. Sequencing was performed on blood. The source of these receptors is a man older than 75 in good health.

This clonotype was counted a single time. This chain connects TRBV29-1 to TRBJ2-1; D might be TRBD1 or TRBD2, each matching 6 bases. This CDR3 comprises 13 residues. The germline gives CDR1 SQVTM, CDR2 ANQGSEA. V lost 6 bases and J lost 2, with 11 bases in between. CDR3 DNA: TGCAGCGTAGAGGGGGGTACCTACAATGAGCAGTTCTTC. Its protein is CSVEGGTYNEQFF.

Note on this clonotype: A much larger clone lies a single base off, so this may be a read error. This chain connects TRBV7-2 to TRBJ2-5, with 14 bases that match TRBD2. Per germline, CDR1 SGHTA and CDR2 FQGNSA. The CDR3 spans 15 residues. The chain's CDR3 is CASNLRLAGGGTQYF. CDR3 bases: TGTGCCAGCAACTTACGACTAGCGGGAGGGGGGACCCAGTACTTC.

This clonotype was observed a handful of times. The CDR3 loop reads CASSPGAANTGELFF. The DNA of the CDR3 is TGCGCCAGCAGCCCGGGAGCGGCGAACACCGGGGAGCTGTTTTTT. The rearrangement joins TRBV5-1 to TRBJ2-2; TRBD2 might be the D (6 bases). Germline CDR1 SGHRS, CDR2 YFSETQ. The CDR3 covers 15 residues. The V end lost 4 bases, the J end lost 0 bases, and 10 bases lay between the germline ends.

This rearrangement joins TRBV18 to TRBJ2-3; 8 positions agree with TRBD2. Germline CDR1 and CDR2: KGHSH and LQKENI. J was trimmed by 4 bases and V by 0 bases; bases with no gene match: 3. The CDR3 has 15 amino acids. The CDR3 reads CASSPPSGGSDTQYF. The DNA of the CDR3 is TGTGCCAGCTCACCACCGAGCGGGGGATCAGATACGCAGTATTTT.

The chain joins TRBV7-6 to TRBJ2-3, with TRBD2 identical over 8 bases. This CDR3 has 15 residues. V lost 5 bases and J lost 3; bases outside the gene matches: 7. Germline V CDR1 and CDR2: SGHVS, FNYEAQ. In DNA form, the CDR3 reads TGTGCCAGCAGCCCTCGGCGGGGGGAGACAGATACGCAGTATTTT. The encoded protein is CASSPRRGETDTQYF.

This clonotype has just a few counts. The rearrangement uses TRBV12-3 or TRBV12-4 and TRBJ1-1; D gene ambiguous. CDR3 length: 13 amino acids. V was cut by 4 bases and J by 4 bases, with 10 bases left in between. The CDR3 protein is CASSSGRFTEAFF. In DNA form, the CDR3 reads TGTGCCAGCAGTTCCGGACGGTTCACTGAAGCTTTCTTT.

The rearrangement uses TRBV6-2 or TRBV6-3 and TRBJ2-2; 14 nucleotides agree with TRBD2. Germline CDR1 reads MNHEY; CDR2 reads SVGEGT. This CDR3 spans 15 amino acids. With 6 bases clipped from V and 8 bases from J, the junction kept 5 bases outside the gene matches. This CDR3 reads CASSDGTSGRGELFF. The CDR3, as DNA: TGTGCCAGCAGCGACGGGACTAGCGGGAGAGGGGAGCTGTTTTTT.

V usage is TRBV15 and J usage is TRBJ2-3, with TRBD1 as a possible D gene (5 bases). From germline, CDR1 is LNHNV and CDR2 YYDKDF (reference sequence). The CDR3 contains 16 residues. V was shortened by 3 bases and J by 2 bases, with 15 bases between the two germline ends. The CDR3 DNA reads as TGTGCCACCAGCAGTATCACTCCAGGGTACACAGATACGCAGTATTTT. Translation: CATSSITPGYTDTQYF.

This clonotype was seen more than once but under ten times. This chain connects TRBV7-2 to TRBJ2-7, with a tentative D call TRBD2 (5 bases). The ends were cut back, 5 bases at V and 1 base at J, with 9 bases in the middle. This CDR3 has 13 amino acids. CDR1 and CDR2 from the germline V gene are SGHTA and FQGNSA. The CDR3 loop is CASSVSGSYEQYF. CDR3 nucleotides: TGTGCCAGCAGCGTCTCGGGATCCTACGAGCAGTACTTC.

This clonotype was observed a few times. The chain employs TRBV6-8 and TRBJ2-5; 9 nucleotides match TRBD2. The DNA end is a closer match to TRBJ2-7, so the J assignment may be wrong. The CDR3 length is 15 residues. Germline lookup yields CDR1 MNHGY and CDR2 SAAAGT. The DNA of the CDR3 is TGTGCCAGCAGTTATGATAGCGGGAGTATAGGCGAGCAGTACTTC. Protein sequence: CASSYDSGSIGEQYF.

CDR3 region: CSANRGSETQYF. DNA for the CDR3: TGCAGTGCTAATCGCGGGAGTGAGACCCAGTACTTC. This chain joins TRBV20-1 and TRBJ2-5, with TRBD2 matching 7 bases. The CDR3 has 12 residues. CDR1 is DFQATT and CDR2 is SNEGSKA in the germline V gene (reference sequence). V lost 4 bases and J lost 5; bases outside the gene matches: 4.

V usage is TRBV10-3 and J usage is TRBJ2-5; 11 bases are a match to TRBD2. The CDR3 has 14 amino acids. Looked up from germline, CDR1 is ENHRY and CDR2 is SYGVKD. V was clipped by 5 bases and J by 11 bases; unmatched bases: 10. DNA for the CDR3: TGTGCCATCAGTCCGGGACTAGCGGACAATGAGCAGTACTTC. As protein: CAISPGLADNEQYF.

The J gene is TRBJ2-3, the V gene TRBV20-1, with no clear D. V was pared by 0 bases and J by 0 bases, with 13 bases between. Germline-derived CDR1 and CDR2 are DFQATT and SNEGSKA (reference sequence). CDR3 length: 16 amino acids. The CDR3 sequence is CSARDHSRSSTDTQYF. CDR3 coding DNA: TGCAGTGCTAGAGATCACTCGCGGTCCAGCACAGATACGCAGTATTTT.

The chain recombines TRBV7-3 with TRBJ2-6; the match to TRBD1 covers 9 bases. CDR3 length: 17 residues. Germline CDR1 and CDR2: SGHTA and FQGTGA. Trimming took 5 bases from V and 0 from J; bases not matched to a gene: 5. The CDR3 region is CASSRQGGISGANVLTF. CDR3 DNA sequence: TGTGCCAGCAGCCGACAGGGGGGAATCTCTGGGGCCAACGTCCTGACTTTC.

V usage is TRBV7-2 and J usage is TRBJ2-5, with D possibly TRBD2 on 6 matching bases. The ends were cut back, 3 bases at V and 5 bases at J, with 10 bases in the middle. CDR1 and CDR2 (germline): SGHTA, FQGNSA. The CDR3 runs to 13 residues. The CDR3 is CASSFPGTETQYF. CDR3 DNA sequence: TGTGCCAGCAGCTTCCCAGGGACTGAGACCCAGTACTTC.

J is TRBJ2-7 and V is TRBV25-1, with TRBD1 as a possible D gene (5 bases). The germline gives CDR1 MGHDK, CDR2 SYGVNS. The germline V and J ends were trimmed by 1 base and 4 bases, with 11 bases remaining between them. CDR3 length: 14 residues. The CDR3 spells CASSEFTGPYEQYF. In DNA form, the CDR3 reads TGTGCCAGCAGTGAATTCACAGGACCTTACGAGCAGTACTTC.

This clonotype was seen at least ten times. V gene TRBV28 combines with J gene TRBJ2-1, with a weak D call TRBD1 (6 bases). The germline gives CDR1 MDHEN, CDR2 SYDVKM. The ends were cut back, 5 bases at V and 3 bases at J, with 20 bases in the middle. CDR3 length: 17 residues. CDR3 loop: CASSLGMWDTDYNEQFF. Written as DNA, the CDR3 is TGTGCCAGCAGTCTAGGTATGTGGGACACGGACTACAATGAGCAGTTCTTC.